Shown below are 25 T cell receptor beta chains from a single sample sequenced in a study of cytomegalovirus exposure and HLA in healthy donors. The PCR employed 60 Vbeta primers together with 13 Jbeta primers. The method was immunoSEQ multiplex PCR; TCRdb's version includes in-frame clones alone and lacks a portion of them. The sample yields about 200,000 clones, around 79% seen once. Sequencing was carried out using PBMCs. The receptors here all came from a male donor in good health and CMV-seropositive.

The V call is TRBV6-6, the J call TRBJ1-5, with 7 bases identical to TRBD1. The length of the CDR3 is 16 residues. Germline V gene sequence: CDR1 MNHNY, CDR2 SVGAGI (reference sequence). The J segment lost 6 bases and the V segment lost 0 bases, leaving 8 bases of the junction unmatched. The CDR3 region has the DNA TGTGCCAGCAGTTACTCGAGACAGGGTGGAAGTCAGCCCCAGCATTTT. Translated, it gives CASSYSRQGGSQPQHF.

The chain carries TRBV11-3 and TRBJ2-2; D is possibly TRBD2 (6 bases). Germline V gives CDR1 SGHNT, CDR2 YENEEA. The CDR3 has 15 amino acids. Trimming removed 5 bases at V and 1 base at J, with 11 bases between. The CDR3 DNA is TGTGCCAGCAGCGAGGGGACTGGGAACACCGGGGAGCTGTTTTTT. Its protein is CASSEGTGNTGELFF.

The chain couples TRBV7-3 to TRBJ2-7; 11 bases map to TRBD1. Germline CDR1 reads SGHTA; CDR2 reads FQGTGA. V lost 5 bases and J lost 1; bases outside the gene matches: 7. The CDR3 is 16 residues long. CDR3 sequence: CASSLQGDRGSYEQYF. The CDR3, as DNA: TGTGCCAGCAGCCTTCAAGGGGACAGGGGGTCCTACGAGCAGTACTTC. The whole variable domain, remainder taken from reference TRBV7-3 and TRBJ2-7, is GAGVSQTPSNKVTEKGKYVELRCDPISGHTALYWYRQSLGQGPEFLIYFQGTGAADDSGLPNDRFFAVRPEGSVSTLKIQRTERGDSAVYLCASSLQGDRGSYEQYFGPGTRLTVT.

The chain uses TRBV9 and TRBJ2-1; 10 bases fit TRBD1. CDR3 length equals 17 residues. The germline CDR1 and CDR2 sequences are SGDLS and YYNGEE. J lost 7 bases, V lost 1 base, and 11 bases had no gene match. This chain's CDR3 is CASSVRQTGGSGNEQFF. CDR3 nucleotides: TGTGCCAGCAGCGTAAGGCAGACAGGGGGCTCAGGGAATGAGCAGTTCTTC.

DNA of the CDR3: TGTGCCATAAAAGGGGGGGCCGAGCAGTACTTC. Its protein is CAIKGGAEQYF. The rearrangement links TRBV10-3 to TRBJ2-7, with D perhaps TRBD2 (7 bases). Trimming stripped 9 bases from V and 6 bases from J, with 12 bases between. Germline V gene sequence: CDR1 ENHRY, CDR2 SYGVKD. This CDR3 is built from 11 residues.

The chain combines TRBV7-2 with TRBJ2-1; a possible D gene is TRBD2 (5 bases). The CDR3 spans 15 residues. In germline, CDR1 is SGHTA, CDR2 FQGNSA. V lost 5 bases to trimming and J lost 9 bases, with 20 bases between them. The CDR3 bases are TGTGCCAGCAGCCTTACTAGTAGGTTTAATAGTGAGCAGTTCTTC. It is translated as CASSLTSRFNSEQFF.

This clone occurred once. CDR3 nucleotides: TGTGCCAGTAGTATTGGGCAGGGCTACGAGCAGTACTTC. It specifies CASSIGQGYEQYF. The V and J genes are TRBV19 and TRBJ2-7; D possibly corresponds to TRBD1 (5 bases). Germline V gene sequence: CDR1 LNHDA, CDR2 SQIVND (reference sequence). CDR3 length equals 13 residues. V shed 3 bases and J shed 3 bases, with 9 bases lying between them.

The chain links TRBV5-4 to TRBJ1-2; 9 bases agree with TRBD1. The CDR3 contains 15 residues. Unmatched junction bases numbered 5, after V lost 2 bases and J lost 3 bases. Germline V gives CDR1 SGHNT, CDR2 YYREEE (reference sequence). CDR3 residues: CASSFGTGSDYGYTF. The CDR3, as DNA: TGTGCCAGCAGCTTTGGGACAGGGTCGGACTATGGCTACACCTTC.

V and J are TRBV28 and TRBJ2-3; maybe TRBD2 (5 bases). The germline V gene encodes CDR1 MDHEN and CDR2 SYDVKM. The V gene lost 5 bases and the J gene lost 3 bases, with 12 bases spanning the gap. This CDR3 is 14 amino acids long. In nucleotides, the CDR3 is TGTGCCAGCAGTACGGGAAGACCGACAGATACGCAGTATTTT. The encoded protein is CASSTGRPTDTQYF.

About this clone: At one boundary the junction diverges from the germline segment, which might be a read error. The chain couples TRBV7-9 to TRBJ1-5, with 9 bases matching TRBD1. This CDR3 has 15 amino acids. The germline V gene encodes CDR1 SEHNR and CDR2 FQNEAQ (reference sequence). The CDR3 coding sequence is TGTTCCAGCAGCCCACAGGGGGCGTGGGGACAGCCCCAGCATTTT. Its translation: CSSSPQGAWGQPQHF.

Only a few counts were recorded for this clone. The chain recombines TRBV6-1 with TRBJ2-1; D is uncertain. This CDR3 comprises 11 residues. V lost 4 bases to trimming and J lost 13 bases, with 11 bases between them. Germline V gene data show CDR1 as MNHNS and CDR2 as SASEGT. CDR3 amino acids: CASSATLPQFF. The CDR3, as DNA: TGTGCCAGCAGTGCCACCCTACCCCAGTTCTTC.

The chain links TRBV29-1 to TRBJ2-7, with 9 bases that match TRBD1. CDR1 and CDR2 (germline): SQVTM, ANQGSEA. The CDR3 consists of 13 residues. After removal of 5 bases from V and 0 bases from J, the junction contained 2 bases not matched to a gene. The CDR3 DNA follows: TGCAGCGTTCTGGACAGGGGCTCCTACGAGCAGTACTTC. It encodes CSVLDRGSYEQYF.

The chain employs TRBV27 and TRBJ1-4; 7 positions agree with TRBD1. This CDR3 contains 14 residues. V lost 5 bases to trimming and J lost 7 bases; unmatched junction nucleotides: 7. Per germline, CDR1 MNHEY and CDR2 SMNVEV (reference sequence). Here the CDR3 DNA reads TGTGCCAGCAGTCCGGGACAGCGGCCTGAAAAACTGTTTTTT. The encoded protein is CASSPGQRPEKLFF.

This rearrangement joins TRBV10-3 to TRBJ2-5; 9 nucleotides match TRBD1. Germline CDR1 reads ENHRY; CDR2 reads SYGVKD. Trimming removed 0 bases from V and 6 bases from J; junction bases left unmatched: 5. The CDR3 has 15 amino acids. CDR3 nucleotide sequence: TGTGCCATCAGTGAGTCCCAGGGACAGGGAAAGACCCAGTACTTC. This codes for CAISESQGQGKTQYF.

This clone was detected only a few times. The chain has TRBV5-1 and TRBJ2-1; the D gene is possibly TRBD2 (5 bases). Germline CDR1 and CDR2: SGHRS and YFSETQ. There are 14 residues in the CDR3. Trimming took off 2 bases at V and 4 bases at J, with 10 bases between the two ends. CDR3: CASSLGLLYNEQFF. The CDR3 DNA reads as TGCGCCAGCAGCTTAGGACTCCTTTACAATGAGCAGTTCTTC.

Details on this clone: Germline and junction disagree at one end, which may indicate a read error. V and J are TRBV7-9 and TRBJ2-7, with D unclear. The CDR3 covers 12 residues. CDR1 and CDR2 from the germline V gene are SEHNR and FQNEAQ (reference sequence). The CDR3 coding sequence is TGTTCCAGCAGCTCATCGTCCTGGGCGCAGTACTTC. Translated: CSSSSSSWAQYF.

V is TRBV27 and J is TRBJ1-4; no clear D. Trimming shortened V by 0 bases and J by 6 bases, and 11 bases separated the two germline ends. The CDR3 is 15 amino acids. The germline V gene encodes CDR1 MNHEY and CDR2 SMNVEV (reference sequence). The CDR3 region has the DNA TGTGCCAGCAGTTTATCGTACCTTCGGGATGAAAAACTGTTTTTT. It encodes CASSLSYLRDEKLFF.

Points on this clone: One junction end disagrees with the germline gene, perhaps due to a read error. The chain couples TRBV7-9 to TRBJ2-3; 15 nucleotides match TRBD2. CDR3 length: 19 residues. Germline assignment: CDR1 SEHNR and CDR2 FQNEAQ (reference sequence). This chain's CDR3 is CSSRGLGTSGRTATDTQYF. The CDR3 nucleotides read TGTTCCAGCAGAGGTCTCGGGACTAGCGGGAGGACTGCCACAGATACGCAGTATTTT.

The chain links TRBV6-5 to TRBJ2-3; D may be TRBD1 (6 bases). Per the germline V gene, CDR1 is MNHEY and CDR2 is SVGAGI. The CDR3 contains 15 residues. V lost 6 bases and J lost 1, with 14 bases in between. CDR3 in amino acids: CASSPTAGGTDTQYF. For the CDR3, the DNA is TGTGCCAGCAGCCCTACGGCAGGGGGCACAGATACGCAGTATTTT.

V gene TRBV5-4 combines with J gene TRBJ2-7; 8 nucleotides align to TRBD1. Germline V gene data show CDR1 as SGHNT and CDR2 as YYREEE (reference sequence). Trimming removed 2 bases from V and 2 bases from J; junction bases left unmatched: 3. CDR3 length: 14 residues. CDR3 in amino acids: CASSFSGGAYEQYF. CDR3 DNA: TGTGCCAGCAGCTTTTCAGGGGGCGCCTACGAGCAGTACTTC.

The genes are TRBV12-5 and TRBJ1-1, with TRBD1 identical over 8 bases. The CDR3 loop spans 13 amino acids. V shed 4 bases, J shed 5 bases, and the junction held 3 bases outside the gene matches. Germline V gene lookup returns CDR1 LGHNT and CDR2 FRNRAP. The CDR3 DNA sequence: TGTGCTAGTGGTTCACAGGGGGTAACTGAAGCTTTCTTT. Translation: CASGSQGVTEAFF.

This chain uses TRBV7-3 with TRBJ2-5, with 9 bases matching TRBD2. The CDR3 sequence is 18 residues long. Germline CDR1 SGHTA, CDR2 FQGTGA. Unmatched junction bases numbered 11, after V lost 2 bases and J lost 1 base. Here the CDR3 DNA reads TGTGCCAGCAGCTTATCAGGAGCGGGGGGTAACCGCCAAGAGACCCAGTACTTC. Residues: CASSLSGAGGNRQETQYF. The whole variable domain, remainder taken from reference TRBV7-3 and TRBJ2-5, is GAGVSQTPSNKVTEKGKYVELRCDPISGHTALYWYRQSLGQGPEFLIYFQGTGAADDSGLPNDRFFAVRPEGSVSTLKIQRTERGDSAVYLCASSLSGAGGNRQETQYFGPGTRLLVL.

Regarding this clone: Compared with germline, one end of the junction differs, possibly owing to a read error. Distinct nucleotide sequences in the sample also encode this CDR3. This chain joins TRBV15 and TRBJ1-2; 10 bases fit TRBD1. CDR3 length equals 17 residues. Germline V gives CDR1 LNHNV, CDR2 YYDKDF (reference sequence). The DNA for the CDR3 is TGCGCCACCAGCAGAGATCGGGGGACAGGGGTGAACTATGGCTACACCTTC. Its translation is CATSRDRGTGVNYGYTF.

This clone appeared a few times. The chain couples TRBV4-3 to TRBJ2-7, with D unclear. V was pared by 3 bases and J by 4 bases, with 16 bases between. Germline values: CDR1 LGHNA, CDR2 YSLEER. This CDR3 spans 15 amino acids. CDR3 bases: TGCGCCAGCAGCCAGAGCTCCGGGTCCCCTTACGAGCAGTACTTC. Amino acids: CASSQSSGSPYEQYF.

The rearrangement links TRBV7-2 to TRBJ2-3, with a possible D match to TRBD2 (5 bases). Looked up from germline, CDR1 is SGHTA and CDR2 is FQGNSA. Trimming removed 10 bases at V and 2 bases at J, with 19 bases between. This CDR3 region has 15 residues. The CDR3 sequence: CATSLGEKFTDTQYF. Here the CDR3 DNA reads TGTGCCACCTCACTCGGGGAGAAGTTCACAGATACGCAGTATTTT.